This T cell receptor (beta chain) is from a study of technical replicates of blood from a few donors. Data came from immunoSEQ multiplex PCR; TCRdb stores just in-frame clones and leaves some out. This sample yields about 78,000 clones, of which 90% to 95% are seen a single time; about 0.37% belongs to the top ten. Material: T cells isolated from PBMCs. The receptor comes from a human donor in good health.

CDR3 region: CAWGGQGNQPQHF. The CDR3 region has the DNA TGTGCCTGGGGTGGACAGGGGAATCAGCCCCAGCATTTT. V gene TRBV30 combines with J gene TRBJ1-5, with 9 bases lining up with TRBD1. After removal of 5 bases from V and 4 bases from J, the junction contained 3 bases not matched to a gene. The CDR3 covers 13 residues. The germline V gene has CDR1 GTSNPN and CDR2 SVGIG (reference sequence). Combining the CDR3 with reference TRBV30 and TRBJ1-5 gives the whole variable domain SQTIHQWPATLVQPVGSPLSLECTVEGTSNPNLYWYRQAAGRGLQLLFYSVGIGQISSEVPQNLSASRPQDRQFILSSKKLLLSDSGFYLCAWGGQGNQPQHFGDGTRLSIL.